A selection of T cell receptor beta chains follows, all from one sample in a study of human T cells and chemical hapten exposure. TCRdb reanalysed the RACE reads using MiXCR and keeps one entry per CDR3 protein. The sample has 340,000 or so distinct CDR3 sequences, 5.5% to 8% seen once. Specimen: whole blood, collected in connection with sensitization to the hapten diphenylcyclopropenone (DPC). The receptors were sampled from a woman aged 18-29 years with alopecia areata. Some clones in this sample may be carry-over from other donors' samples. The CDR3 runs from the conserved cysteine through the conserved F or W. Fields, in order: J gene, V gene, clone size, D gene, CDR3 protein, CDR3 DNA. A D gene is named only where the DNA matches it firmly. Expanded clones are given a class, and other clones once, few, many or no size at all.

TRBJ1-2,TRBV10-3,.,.,CAIYGGINYGYTF,TGTGCCATCTACGGGGGGATTAACTATGGCTACACCTTC
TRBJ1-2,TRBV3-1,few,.,CASSQEPRGYTF,TGTGCCAGCAGCCAAGAACCGAGGGGCTACACCTTC
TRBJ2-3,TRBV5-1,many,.,CASSLVRNTDTQYF,TGCGCCAGCAGCTTGGTCCGAAACACAGATACGCAGTATTTT
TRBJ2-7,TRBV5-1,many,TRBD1,CASSLAGTVSYEQYF,TGCGCCAGCAGCTTGGCCGGGACAGTCTCCTACGAGCAGTACTTC
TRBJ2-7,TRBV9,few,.,CASSRDAGAYEQYF,TGTGCCAGCAGCAGGGACGCCGGGGCCTACGAGCAGTACTTC
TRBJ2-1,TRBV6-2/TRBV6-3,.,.,CASRSFTHSYNEQFF,TGTGCCAGCAGGTCCTTCACCCACTCCTACAATGAGCAGTTCTTC
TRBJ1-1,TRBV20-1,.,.,CSARVSRANTEAFF,TGCAGTGCTAGAGTAAGCAGGGCAAACACTGAAGCTTTCTTT
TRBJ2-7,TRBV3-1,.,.,CASSPSTGPYEQYF,TGTGCCAGCAGCCCGTCGACAGGTCCCTACGAGCAGTACTTC
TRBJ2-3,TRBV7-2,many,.,CASSLVVDTQYF,TGTGCCAGCAGTTTGGTCGTAGATACGCAGTATTTT
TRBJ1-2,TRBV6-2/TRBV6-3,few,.,CASSYWRGGGYTF,TGTGCCAGCAGTTACTGGCGGGGTGGAGGCTACACCTTC
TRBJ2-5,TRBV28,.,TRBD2,CASSLYGGWLADQETQYF,TGTGCCAGCAGTTTATACGGTGGTTGGCTAGCGGATCAAGAGACCCAGTACTTC
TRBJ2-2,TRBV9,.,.,CASSDRLAHRGTGELFF,TGTGCCAGCAGCGACCGACTAGCCCACAGGGGTACCGGGGAGCTGTTTTTT
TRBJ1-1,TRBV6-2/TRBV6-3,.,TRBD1,CASRSGQAGVNTEAFF,TGTGCCAGCAGATCTGGACAGGCGGGAGTGAACACTGAAGCTTTCTTT
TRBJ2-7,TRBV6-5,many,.,CASSYSTDRSYEQYF,TGTGCCAGCAGTTACTCCACAGACAGGTCCTACGAGCAGTACTTC
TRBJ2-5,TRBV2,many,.,CASSGTPAETQYF,TGTGCCAGCAGCGGGACTCCCGCGGAGACCCAGTACTTC
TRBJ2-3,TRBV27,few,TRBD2,CASSEAGAFTDTQYF,TGTGCCAGCAGTGAAGCGGGGGCGTTCACAGATACGCAGTATTTT
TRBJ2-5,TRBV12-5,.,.,CASGSPTNRVPYETQYF,TGTGCTAGTGGTTCGCCCACCAATCGGGTTCCCTATGAGACCCAGTACTTC
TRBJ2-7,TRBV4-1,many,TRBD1,CASSQGQLYEQYF,TGCGCCAGCAGCCAGGGACAGTTATACGAGCAGTACTTC
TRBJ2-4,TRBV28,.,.,CASSSLRLARGIQYF,TGTGCCAGCAGTTCCCTTCGTCTAGCACGAGGCATTCAGTACTTC
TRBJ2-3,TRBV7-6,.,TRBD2,CASSLEMGGGQPADTQYF,TGTGCCAGCAGCTTAGAAATGGGCGGGGGGCAACCAGCAGATACGCAGTATTTT
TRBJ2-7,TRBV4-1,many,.,CASSPTSLGFTYEQYF,TGCGCCAGCAGCCCTACCTCGCTCGGTTTTACCTACGAGCAGTACTTC
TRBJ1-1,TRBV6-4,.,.,CASPTVNTEAFF,TGTGCCAGCCCGACAGTTAACACTGAAGCTTTCTTT
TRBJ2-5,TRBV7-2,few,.,CASSLIGTSQETQYF,TGTGCCAGCAGCTTAATCGGGACATCACAAGAGACCCAGTACTTC
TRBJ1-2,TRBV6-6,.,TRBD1,CATVQGAVGYTF,TGTGCCACCGTCCAGGGGGCTGTCGGCTACACCTTC
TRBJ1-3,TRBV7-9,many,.,CASSLSGSSGNTIYF,TGTGCCAGCAGCTTATCCGGAAGCTCTGGAAACACCATATATTTT
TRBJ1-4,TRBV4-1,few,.,CASSHVGNEKLFF,TGCGCCAGCAGCCATGTGGGAAATGAAAAACTGTTTTTT
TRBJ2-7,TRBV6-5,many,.,CASSYRLGSSEQYF,TGTGCCAGCAGTTACCGCCTAGGGTCCTCGGAGCAGTACTTC
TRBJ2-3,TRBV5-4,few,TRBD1,CASSFLTGADTQYF,TGTGCCAGCAGCTTTCTGACAGGGGCAGATACGCAGTATTTT
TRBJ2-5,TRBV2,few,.,CASSVLEAGTQYF,TGTGCCAGCAGTGTACTCGAAGCCGGGACCCAGTACTTC
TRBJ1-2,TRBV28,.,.,CASSSQVTYGYTF,TGTGCCAGCAGTTCTCAGGTTACCTATGGCTACACCTTC
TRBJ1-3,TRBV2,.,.,CASRGGGNTIYF,TGTGCCAGCCGCGGGGGCGGAAACACCATATATTTT
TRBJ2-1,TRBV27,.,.,CASSRGPAGNEQFF,TGTGCCAGCAGCCGGGGTCCCGCTGGTAATGAGCAGTTCTTC
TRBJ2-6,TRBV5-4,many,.,CASSSEGRGANVLTF,TGTGCCAGCAGCTCGGAAGGGCGCGGGGCCAACGTCCTGACTTTC
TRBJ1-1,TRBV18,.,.,CASSPHPGAMNTEAFF,TGTGCCAGCTCACCACATCCTGGGGCCATGAACACTGAAGCTTTCTTT
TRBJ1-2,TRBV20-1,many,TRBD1,CSALGTGSHYGYTF,TGCAGTGCCCTTGGGACAGGGTCCCACTATGGCTACACCTTC
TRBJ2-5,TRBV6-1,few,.,CASSLRGRATMETQYF,TGTGCCAGCAGTTTACGGGGGCGGGCGACCATGGAGACCCAGTACTTC
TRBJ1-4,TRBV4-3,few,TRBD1,CASSQDRGQGGEKLFF,TGCGCCAGCAGCCAAGATCGGGGACAGGGTGGTGAAAAACTGTTTTTT
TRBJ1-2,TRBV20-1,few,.,CSARDYGYGYTF,TGCAGTGCTAGAGACTATGGATATGGCTACACCTTC
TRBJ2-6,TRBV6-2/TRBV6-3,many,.,CASSYVPQGTGANVLTF,TGTGCCAGCAGTTACGTCCCCCAGGGGACTGGGGCCAACGTCCTGACTTTC
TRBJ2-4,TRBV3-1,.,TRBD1,CASRYTGTVESIQYF,TGTGCCAGCAGATATACCGGGACAGTGGAAAGCATTCAGTACTTC
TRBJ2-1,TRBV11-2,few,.,CASSNNPLPGRSNEQFF,TGTGCCAGCAGTAACAACCCCCTCCCGGGACGCTCCAATGAGCAGTTCTTC
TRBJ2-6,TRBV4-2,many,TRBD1,CASSQARGRISGANVLTF,TGTGCCAGCAGCCAAGCGAGGGGGCGCATTTCTGGGGCCAACGTCCTGACTTTC
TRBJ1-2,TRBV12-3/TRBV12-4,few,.,CASKPPGSYGYTF,TGTGCCAGCAAGCCACCGGGGTCCTATGGCTACACCTTC
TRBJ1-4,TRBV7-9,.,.,CASSFLDSGSLNEKLFF,TGTGCCAGCAGCTTTTTGGACAGCGGTTCCCTTAATGAAAAACTGTTTTTT
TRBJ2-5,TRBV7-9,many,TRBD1,CASSGQAGETQYF,TGTGCCAGCAGCGGACAGGCTGGGGAGACCCAGTACTTC
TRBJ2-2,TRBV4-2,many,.,CASSQEAGARTGELFF,TGTGCCAGCAGCCAAGAGGCCGGGGCAAGGACCGGGGAGCTGTTTTTT